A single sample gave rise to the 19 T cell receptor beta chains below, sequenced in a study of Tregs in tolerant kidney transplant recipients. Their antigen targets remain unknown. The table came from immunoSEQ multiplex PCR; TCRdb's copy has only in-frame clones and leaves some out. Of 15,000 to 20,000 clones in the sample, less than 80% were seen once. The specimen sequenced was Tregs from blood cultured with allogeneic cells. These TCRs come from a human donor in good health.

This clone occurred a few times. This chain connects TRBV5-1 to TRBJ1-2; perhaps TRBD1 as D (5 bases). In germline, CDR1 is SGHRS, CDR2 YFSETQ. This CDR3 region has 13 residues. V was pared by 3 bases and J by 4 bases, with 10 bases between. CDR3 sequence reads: CASSSQGSYGYTF. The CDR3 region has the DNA TGCGCCAGCAGCTCCCAGGGATCCTATGGCTACACCTTC.

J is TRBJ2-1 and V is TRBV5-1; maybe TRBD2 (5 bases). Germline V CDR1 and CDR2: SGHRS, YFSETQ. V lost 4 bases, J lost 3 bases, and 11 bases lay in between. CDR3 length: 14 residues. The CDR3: CASSPPTSYNEQFF. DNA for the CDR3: TGCGCCAGCAGCCCTCCCACTAGCTACAATGAGCAGTTCTTC.

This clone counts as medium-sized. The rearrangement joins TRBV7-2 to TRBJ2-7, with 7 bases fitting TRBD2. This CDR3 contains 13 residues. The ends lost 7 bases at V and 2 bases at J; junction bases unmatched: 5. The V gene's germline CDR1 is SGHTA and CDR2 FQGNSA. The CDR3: CASTWGRAYEQYF. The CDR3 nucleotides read TGTGCCAGCACGTGGGGGAGGGCCTACGAGCAGTACTTC.

The DNA for the CDR3 is TGTGCCAGCTCACCGTCGGAGTTAGCGGTCCTGGGCGGGGAGCTGTTTTTT. Translating gives CASSPSELAVLGGELFF. V is TRBV18 and J is TRBJ2-2; possibly TRBD2 for D (6 bases). Germline values: CDR1 KGHSH, CDR2 LQKENI. V dropped 3 bases and J dropped 7 bases, with 21 bases sitting between them. CDR3 size: 17 residues.

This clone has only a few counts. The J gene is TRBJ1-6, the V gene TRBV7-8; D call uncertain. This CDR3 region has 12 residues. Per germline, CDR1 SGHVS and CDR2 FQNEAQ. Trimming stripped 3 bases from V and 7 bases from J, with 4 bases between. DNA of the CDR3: TGTGCCAGCAGCTTTAACAATTCACCCCTCCACTTT. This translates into CASSFNNSPLHF. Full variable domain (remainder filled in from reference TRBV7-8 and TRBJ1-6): GAGVSQSPRYKVAKRGQDVALRCDPISGHVSLFWYQQALGQGPEFLTYFQNEAQLDKSGLPSDRFFAERPEGSVSTLKIQRTQQEDSAVYLCASSFNNSPLHFGNGTRLTVT.

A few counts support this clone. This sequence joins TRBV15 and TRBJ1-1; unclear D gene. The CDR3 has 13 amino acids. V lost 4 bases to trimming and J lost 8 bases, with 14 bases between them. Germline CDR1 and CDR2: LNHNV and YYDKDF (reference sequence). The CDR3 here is CATSKARQEEAFF. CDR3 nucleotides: TGTGCCACCAGCAAAGCCAGGCAGGAAGAAGCTTTCTTT.

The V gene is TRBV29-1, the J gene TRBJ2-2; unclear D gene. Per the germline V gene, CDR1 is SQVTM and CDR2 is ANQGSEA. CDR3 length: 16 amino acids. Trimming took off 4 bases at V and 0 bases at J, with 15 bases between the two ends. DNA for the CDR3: TGCAGCGTTGGACGTATAGGCCCCGCGAACACCGGGGAGCTGTTTTTT. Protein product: CSVGRIGPANTGELFF.

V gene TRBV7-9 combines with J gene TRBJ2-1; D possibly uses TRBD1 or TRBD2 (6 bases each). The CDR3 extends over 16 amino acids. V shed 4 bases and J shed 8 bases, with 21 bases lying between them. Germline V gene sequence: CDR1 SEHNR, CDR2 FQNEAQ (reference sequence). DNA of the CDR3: TGTGCCAGCAGCTCCCGAGCTACTAGGGGGGTTCATGAGCAGTTCTTC. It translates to CASSSRATRGVHEQFF.

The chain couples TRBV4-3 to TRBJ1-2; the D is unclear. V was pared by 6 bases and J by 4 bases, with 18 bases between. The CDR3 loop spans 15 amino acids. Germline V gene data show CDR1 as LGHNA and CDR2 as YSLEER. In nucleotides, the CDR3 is TGCGCCAGCAGGCAACGAACACAGCACGTCTATGGCTACACCTTC. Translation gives CASRQRTQHVYGYTF.

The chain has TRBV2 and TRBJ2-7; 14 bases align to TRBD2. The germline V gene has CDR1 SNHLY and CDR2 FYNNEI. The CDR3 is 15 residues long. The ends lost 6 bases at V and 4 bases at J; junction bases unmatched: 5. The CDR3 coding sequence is TGTGCCAGCAGCGGACTAGCGGGAGGAAGGTACGAGCAGTACTTC. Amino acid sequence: CASSGLAGGRYEQYF. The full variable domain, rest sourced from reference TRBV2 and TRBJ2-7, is EPEVTQTPSHQVTQMGQEVILRCVPISNHLYFYWYRQILGQKVEFLVSFYNNEISEKSEIFDDQFSVERPDGSNFTLKIRSTKLEDSAMYFCASSGLAGGRYEQYFGPGTRLTVT.

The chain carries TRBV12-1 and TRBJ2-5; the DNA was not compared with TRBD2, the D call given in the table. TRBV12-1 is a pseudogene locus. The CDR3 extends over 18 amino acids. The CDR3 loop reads CASSLVLAGGRCLETQYF. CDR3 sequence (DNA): TGTGCCAGCAGCTTGGTGCTAGCGGGAGGTAGGTGTTTAGAGACCCAGTACTTC.

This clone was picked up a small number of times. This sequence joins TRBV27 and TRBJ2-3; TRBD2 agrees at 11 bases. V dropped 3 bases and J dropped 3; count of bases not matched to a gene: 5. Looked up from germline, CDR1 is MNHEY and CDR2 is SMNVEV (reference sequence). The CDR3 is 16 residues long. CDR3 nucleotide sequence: TGTGCCAGCAGTTTGATTAGCGGGGGGGCTACAGATACGCAGTATTTT. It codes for CASSLISGGATDTQYF.

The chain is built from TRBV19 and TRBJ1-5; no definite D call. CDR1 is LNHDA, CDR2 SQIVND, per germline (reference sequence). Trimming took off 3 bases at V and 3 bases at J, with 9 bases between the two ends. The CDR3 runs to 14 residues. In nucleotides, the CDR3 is TGTGCCAGTAGTATCGGGCAGCTCAATCAGCCCCAGCATTTT. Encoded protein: CASSIGQLNQPQHF. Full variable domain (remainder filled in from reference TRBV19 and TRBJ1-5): DGGITQSPKYLFRKEGQNVTLSCEQNLNHDAMYWYRQDPGQGLRLIYYSQIVNDFQKGDIAEGYSVSREKKESFPLTVTSAQKNPTAFYLCASSIGQLNQPQHFGDGTRLSIL.

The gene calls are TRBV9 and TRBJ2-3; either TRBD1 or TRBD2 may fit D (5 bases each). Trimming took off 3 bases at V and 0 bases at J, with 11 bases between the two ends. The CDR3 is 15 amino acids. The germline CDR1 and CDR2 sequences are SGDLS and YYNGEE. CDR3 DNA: TGTGCCAGCAGCGGTCCGGGGCCCAGCACAGATACGCAGTATTTT. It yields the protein CASSGPGPSTDTQYF.

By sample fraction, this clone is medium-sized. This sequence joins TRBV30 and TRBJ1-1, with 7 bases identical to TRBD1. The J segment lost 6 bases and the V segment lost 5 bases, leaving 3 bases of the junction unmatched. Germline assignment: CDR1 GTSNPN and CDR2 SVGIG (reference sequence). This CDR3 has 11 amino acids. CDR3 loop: CAWSQGAEAFF. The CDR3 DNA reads TGTGCCTGGTCTCAGGGGGCTGAAGCTTTCTTT.

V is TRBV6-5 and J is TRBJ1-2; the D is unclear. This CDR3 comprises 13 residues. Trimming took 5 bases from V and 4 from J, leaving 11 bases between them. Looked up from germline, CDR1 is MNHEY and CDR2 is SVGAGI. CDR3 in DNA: TGTGCCAGCAGTCCCCCTGCCCCCTATGGCTACACCTTC. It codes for CASSPPAPYGYTF.

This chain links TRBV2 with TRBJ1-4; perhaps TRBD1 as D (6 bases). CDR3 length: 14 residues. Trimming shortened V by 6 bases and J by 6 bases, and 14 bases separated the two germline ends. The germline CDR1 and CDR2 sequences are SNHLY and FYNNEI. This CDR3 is CASSNRGRDEKLFF. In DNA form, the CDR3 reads TGTGCCAGCAGCAACCGGGGGCGGGATGAAAAACTGTTTTTT.

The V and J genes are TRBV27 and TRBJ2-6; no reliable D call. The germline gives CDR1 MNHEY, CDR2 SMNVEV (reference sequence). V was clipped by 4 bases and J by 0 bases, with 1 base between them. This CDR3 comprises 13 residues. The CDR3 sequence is CASSSSGANVLTF. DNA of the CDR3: TGTGCCAGCAGTTCCTCTGGGGCCAACGTCCTGACTTTC.

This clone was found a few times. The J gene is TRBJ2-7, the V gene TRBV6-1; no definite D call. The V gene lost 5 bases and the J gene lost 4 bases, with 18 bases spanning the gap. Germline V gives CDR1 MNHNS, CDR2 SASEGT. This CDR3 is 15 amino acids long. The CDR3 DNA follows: TGTGCCAGCAGTTCCCGCCCTTTCGGGTCTTACGAGCAGTACTTC. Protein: CASSSRPFGSYEQYF.